The clone carrying this T cell receptor (beta chain) was recorded once. Profiled with immunoSEQ multiplex PCR; TCRdb holds only in-frame clones, not every one. In the table there are tens of thousands of clones, 80% to 95% of which are singletons. This specimen belongs to a study of T cell clones after liver transplantation. On the study more broadly: Tolerant meant at least one year fully off immunosuppression without liver enzymes above twice normal.

This TCR was recovered from a human patient who received a liver transplant. Among the T cells, some may be from the graft donor. The sample was CD4+ T cells from blood, taken less than 27 months after liver transplant.

CDR3 residues: CASSPQVWWLNTGELFF. CDR3 in DNA: TGTGCCAGCAGCCCCCAAGTTTGGTGGCTGAACACCGGGGAGCTGTTTTTT. The chain employs TRBV7-2 and TRBJ2-2; D is unresolved. The length of the CDR3 is 17 residues. The V end was cut by 5 bases, the J end by 1 base, with 17 bases between. The V gene's germline CDR1 is SGHTA and CDR2 FQGNSA.